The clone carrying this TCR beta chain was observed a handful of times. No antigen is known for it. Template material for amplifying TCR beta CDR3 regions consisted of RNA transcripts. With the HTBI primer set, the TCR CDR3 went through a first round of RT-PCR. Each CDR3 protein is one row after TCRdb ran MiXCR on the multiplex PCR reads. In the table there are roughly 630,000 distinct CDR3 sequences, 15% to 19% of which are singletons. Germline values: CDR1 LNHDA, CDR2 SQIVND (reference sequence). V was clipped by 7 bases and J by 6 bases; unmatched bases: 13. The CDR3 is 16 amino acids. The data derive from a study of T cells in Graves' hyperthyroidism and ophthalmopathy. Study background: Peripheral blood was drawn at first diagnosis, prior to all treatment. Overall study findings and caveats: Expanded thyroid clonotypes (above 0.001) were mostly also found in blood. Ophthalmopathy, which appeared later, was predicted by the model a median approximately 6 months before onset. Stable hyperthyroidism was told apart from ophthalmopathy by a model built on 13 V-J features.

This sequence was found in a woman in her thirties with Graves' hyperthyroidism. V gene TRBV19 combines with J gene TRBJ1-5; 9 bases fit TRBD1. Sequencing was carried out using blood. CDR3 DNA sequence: TGTGCCAGTACCAACAAAAGAGGGACAGGGACTCAGCCCCAGCATTTT. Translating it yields CASTNKRGTGTQPQHF.